The 10 T cell receptor beta chains below were found in one sample sequenced in a study of cytomegalovirus exposure and HLA in healthy donors. The study ran its PCR with 60 Vbeta and 13 Jbeta primers. TCRdb's table, derived via immunoSEQ multiplex PCR, lists solely in-frame clones and lacks some. The table records roughly 170,000 clones, around 78% of them present only once. Sequenced input: PBMCs. All receptors derive from a female donor in good health and CMV-seronegative.

The gene calls are TRBV7-9 and TRBJ1-1; D remains unclear. The CDR3 spans 12 residues. V was clipped by 2 bases and J by 5 bases, with 6 bases between them. Per germline, CDR1 SEHNR and CDR2 FQNEAQ (reference sequence). The CDR3 nucleotides read TGTGCCAGCAGCTTAAAGAGGACTGAAGCTTTCTTT. It translates to CASSLKRTEAFF.

This chain uses TRBV5-1 with TRBJ2-7, with 14 bases that match TRBD2. The CDR3 loop spans 16 amino acids. With V trimmed by 0 bases and J by 7 bases, 6 bases remained unmatched. Germline V gives CDR1 SGHRS, CDR2 YFSETQ. The CDR3 DNA reads TGCGCCAGCAGCTTGGGAGGGACTAGCGGGAGTGGAGAGCAGTACTTC. Translating gives CASSLGGTSGSGEQYF.

This chain joins TRBV27 and TRBJ2-2; 7 bases match TRBD1. Unmatched junction bases numbered 7, after V lost 5 bases and J lost 4 bases. This CDR3 comprises 15 residues. Per the germline V gene, CDR1 is MNHEY and CDR2 is SMNVEV (reference sequence). The CDR3 loop reads CASSIRQGSTGELFF. In nucleotides, the CDR3 is TGTGCCAGCAGTATAAGACAGGGAAGCACCGGGGAGCTGTTTTTT.

The chain has TRBV11-3 and TRBJ1-5, with D maybe TRBD1 (6 bases). V was trimmed by 2 bases and J by 5 bases, leaving 22 bases between them. Germline assignment: CDR1 SGHNT and CDR2 YENEEA. CDR3 length: 18 amino acids. In nucleotides, the CDR3 is TGTGCCAGCAGCTTAACCCTAGATTCAGGGGTTGGGTATCAGCCCCAGCATTTT. It codes for CASSLTLDSGVGYQPQHF.

The chain carries TRBV7-2 and TRBJ2-1; 10 positions match TRBD1. The germline V gene encodes CDR1 SGHTA and CDR2 FQGNSA. This CDR3 spans 14 amino acids. V lost 5 bases to trimming and J lost 9 bases; unmatched junction nucleotides: 7. CDR3: CASSQGQGGREQFF. The CDR3 bases are TGTGCCAGCAGCCAAGGACAGGGGGGGCGTGAGCAGTTCTTC.

This chain uses TRBV7-6 with TRBJ2-1; 7 nucleotides match TRBD2. V shed 5 bases, J shed 1 base, and the junction held 17 bases outside the gene matches. The CDR3 contains 19 residues. Germline V lookup: CDR1 SGHVS, CDR2 FNYEAQ. In DNA form, the CDR3 reads TGTGCCAGCAGCGGGGAGGGGAACCTAGCGGACAATTCCTACAATGAGCAGTTCTTC. The encoded protein is CASSGEGNLADNSYNEQFF.

V is TRBV28 and J is TRBJ2-5, with TRBD1 identical over 7 bases. The CDR3 is 15 residues long. Germline lookup yields CDR1 MDHEN and CDR2 SYDVKM. The V gene end was trimmed by 5 bases and the J gene end by 7 bases; junction bases not matched to a gene: 13. CDR3 nucleotide sequence: TGTGCCAGCAGTACCGGGACAGCCAGTTTCGGGACCCAGTACTTC. Protein sequence: CASSTGTASFGTQYF. The full variable domain, rest sourced from reference TRBV28 and TRBJ2-5, is DVKVTQSSRYLVKRTGEKVFLECVQDMDHENMFWYRQDPGLGLRLIYFSYDVKMKEKGDIPEGYSVSREKKERFSLILESASTNQTSMYLCASSTGTASFGTQYFGPGTRLLVL.

The CDR3 DNA follows: TGTGCCAGCACCTTTCGGCTAGCGGTCTACAATGAGCAGTTCTTC. Encoded protein: CASTFRLAVYNEQFF. The V call is TRBV6-1, the J call TRBJ2-1, with 7 bases lining up with TRBD2. The CDR3 spans 15 residues. Losses at the gene ends were 7 bases for V and 3 bases for J; bases not matched to a gene: 9. Germline CDR1 MNHNS, CDR2 SASEGT.

This chain joins TRBV10-3 and TRBJ1-1; possible D gene TRBD1, 6 bases. Trimming shortened V by 4 bases and J by 0 bases, and 9 bases separated the two germline ends. Per the germline V gene, CDR1 is ENHRY and CDR2 is SYGVKD. The CDR3 consists of 14 residues. The CDR3 nucleotides read TGTGCCATCAGTGTCACAGGGATGAACACTGAAGCTTTCTTT. Protein sequence: CAISVTGMNTEAFF.

V is TRBV6-1 and J is TRBJ2-3; 7 bases align to TRBD2. Germline CDR1 MNHNS, CDR2 SASEGT. CDR3 length: 16 amino acids. V was pared by 2 bases and J by 4 bases, with 9 bases of the junction left unmatched. The CDR3 bases are TGTGCCAGCAGTGAATCGGGCGGGGGTGTGGCAGATACGCAGTATTTT. It encodes CASSESGGGVADTQYF.